Below are 17 T cell receptor beta chains sequenced from a single sample in a study of T cell clones after liver transplantation. The assay was immunoSEQ multiplex PCR, and TCRdb's table has in-frame clones only and misses some. The sample shows 51,000 or so clones, roughly nine tenths of them seen only once. The sequences come from CD8+ T cells from blood, collected 12 months after liver transplant. The receptors were sampled from a human patient who received a liver transplant. The T cells may come from the graft donor.

The rearrangement links TRBV11-2 to TRBJ2-7; the D call may be TRBD1 or TRBD2 (5 bases each). The germline gives CDR1 SGHAT, CDR2 FQNNGV. The CDR3 is 15 amino acids. Trimming shortened V by 5 bases and J by 3 bases, and 17 bases separated the two germline ends. This CDR3 reads CASSPSRGRGYEQYF. The CDR3 DNA follows: TGTGCCAGCAGCCCGTCGAGGGGAAGGGGCTACGAGCAGTACTTC.

The chain carries TRBV6-4 and TRBJ2-1, with 7 bases that match TRBD1. J lost 5 bases, V lost 6 bases, and 7 bases had no gene match. The germline CDR1 and CDR2 sequences are MRHNA and SNTAGT. The CDR3 consists of 14 residues. CDR3 sequence: CASRKETGNNEQFF. CDR3 DNA: TGTGCCAGCAGGAAAGAGACAGGGAACAATGAGCAGTTCTTC.

The chain uses TRBV14 and TRBJ2-7; 7 nucleotides align to TRBD1. Germline V gives CDR1 SGHDN, CDR2 FVKESK. The CDR3 contains 15 residues. V was clipped by 1 base and J by 5 bases; unmatched bases: 8. CDR3 bases: TGTGCCAGCAGCCAAGTCGAAAGGGGGCTCAACGAGCAGTACTTC. This encodes CASSQVERGLNEQYF.

This clone has a handful of counts. V is TRBV13 and J is TRBJ2-1, with D perhaps assigned TRBD1 or TRBD2 (5 bases each). Germline CDR1 reads PRHDT; CDR2 reads FYEKMQ (reference sequence). There are 18 residues in the CDR3. Trimming left V 5 bases short and J 2 bases short, with 22 bases between. In DNA, the CDR3 is TGTGCCAGCAGCCTGGGGGAAGGGGTCGTTGGGACCTACAATGAGCAGTTCTTC. It specifies CASSLGEGVVGTYNEQFF.

The V gene is TRBV28, the J gene TRBJ2-7; TRBD2 agrees at 8 bases. Germline CDR1 and CDR2: MDHEN and SYDVKM. The CDR3 contains 14 residues. V trimming: 3 bases; J trimming: 5 bases; junction bases outside the gene matches: 6. CDR3 bases: TGTGCCAGCAGTTTGTCAGTGCGGGGGGACGAGCAGTACTTC. Translation: CASSLSVRGDEQYF.

The chain uses TRBV4-2 and TRBJ1-5; D not resolved. This CDR3 comprises 16 residues. V was trimmed by 4 bases and J by 1 base, leaving 14 bases between them. Germline CDR1 and CDR2: LGHNA and YNFKEQ. The CDR3 DNA follows: TGTGCCAGCAGCCTAACTCCGGGGTCCAGCAATCAGCCCCAGCATTTT. It encodes CASSLTPGSSNQPQHF.

The rearrangement links TRBV19 to TRBJ2-2; 7 positions agree with TRBD1. The CDR3 is 16 residues long. The germline V gene encodes CDR1 LNHDA and CDR2 SQIVND (reference sequence). V gave up 2 bases and J gave up 5 bases; unmatched junction bases: 8. The CDR3 is CASSIPQGSLTGELFF. CDR3 DNA sequence: TGTGCCAGTAGTATACCACAGGGGTCCCTGACCGGGGAGCTGTTTTTT.

The rearrangement uses TRBV30 and TRBJ2-3; D is unclear. The V and J ends lost 0 bases and 5 bases respectively, with 6 bases between them. This CDR3 comprises 12 residues. The germline V gene encodes CDR1 GTSNPN and CDR2 SVGIG (reference sequence). CDR3 residues: CAWSVMRDTQYF. CDR3 bases: TGTGCCTGGAGTGTAATGAGAGATACGCAGTATTTT.

This clone was detected a few times. The rearrangement links TRBV11-2 to TRBJ2-1; D unresolved. CDR3 length: 12 amino acids. Germline loops: CDR1 SGHAT, CDR2 FQNNGV. The V and J ends lost 3 bases and 8 bases respectively, with 8 bases between them. The CDR3 loop reads CASSFRSDEQFF. The CDR3 DNA reads as TGTGCCAGCAGCTTCCGGAGTGATGAGCAGTTCTTC.

The chain employs TRBV5-1 and TRBJ2-7, with 10 bases fitting TRBD1. The germline V gene has CDR1 SGHRS and CDR2 YFSETQ. The CDR3 extends over 17 amino acids. With 4 bases clipped from V and 5 bases from J, the junction kept 15 bases outside the gene matches. CDR3 region: CASSPFGGTGVQDEQYF. The CDR3 DNA reads TGCGCCAGCAGCCCCTTCGGCGGGACAGGGGTTCAGGACGAGCAGTACTTC. The full variable domain, rest sourced from reference TRBV5-1 and TRBJ2-7, is KAGVTQTPRYLIKTRGQQVTLSCSPISGHRSVSWYQQTPGQGLQFLFEYFSETQRNKGNFPGRFSGRQFSNSRSEMNVSTLELGDSALYLCASSPFGGTGVQDEQYFGPGTRLTVT.

V usage is TRBV27 and J usage is TRBJ2-6; tentative D call: TRBD2 (6 bases). The CDR3 is made up of 15 amino acids. CDR1 is MNHEY and CDR2 is SMNVEV in the germline V gene (reference sequence). V dropped 7 bases and J dropped 2 bases, with 12 bases sitting between them. CDR3 nucleotide sequence: TGTGCCAGCAAAGGAGGGGCTACTGGGGCCAACGTCCTGACTTTC. This translates into CASKGGATGANVLTF.

The chain joins TRBV6-5 to TRBJ2-1; 10 bases map to TRBD1. The CDR3 length is 15 residues. Germline V lookup: CDR1 MNHEY, CDR2 SVGAGI. V shed 6 bases, J shed 7 bases, and the junction held 9 bases outside the gene matches. The CDR3 nucleotides read TGTGCCAGCAGCTTCCTCCCGGGACAGGGGAATGAGCAGTTCTTC. It yields the protein CASSFLPGQGNEQFF.

The chain joins TRBV5-1 to TRBJ1-2, with 9 bases fitting TRBD1. Germline-derived CDR1 and CDR2 are SGHRS and YFSETQ. J lost 3 bases, V lost 4 bases, and 7 bases had no gene match. This CDR3 is 15 amino acids long. CDR3 DNA: TGCGCCAGCAGCGCCGGGACAGGGACTTACTATGGCTACACCTTC. Encoded protein: CASSAGTGTYYGYTF.

The CDR3 DNA is TGTGCCACCAGCAGAGATCCCCTGGGTCCATACTACGAGCAGTACTTC. This sequence encodes CATSRDPLGPYYEQYF. The rearrangement links TRBV15 to TRBJ2-7, with unresolved D. This CDR3 spans 16 amino acids. The V end lost 0 bases, the J end lost 3 bases, and 15 bases lay between the germline ends. Per the germline V gene, CDR1 is LNHNV and CDR2 is YYDKDF (reference sequence).

The rearrangement links TRBV30 to TRBJ1-1; TRBD1 is a possible D gene (5 bases). The germline CDR1 and CDR2 sequences are GTSNPN and SVGIG (reference sequence). The CDR3 is made up of 13 amino acids. Trimming removed 5 bases from V and 6 bases from J, with 16 bases in between. CDR3 DNA sequence: TGTGCCTGGGGGGCCGGGGGGGAGGCTGAAGCTTTCTTT. This sequence encodes CAWGAGGEAEAFF.

The chain joins TRBV25-1 to TRBJ2-7; D unresolved. Trimming left V 7 bases short and J 4 bases short, with 14 bases between. The V gene's germline CDR1 is MGHDK and CDR2 SYGVNS. The CDR3 is made up of 13 amino acids. This chain's CDR3 is CASTDGWGYEQYF. CDR3 nucleotides: TGTGCCAGCACCGATGGGTGGGGATACGAGCAGTACTTC.

About this clone itself: This CDR3 is also generated by other DNA sequences in the sample. This chain links TRBV7-6 with TRBJ2-1; TRBD2 matches at 11 bases. CDR1 is SGHVS, CDR2 FNYEAQ, per germline. This CDR3 contains 16 residues. V gave up 5 bases and J gave up 3 bases; unmatched junction bases: 6. The CDR3, as DNA: TGTGCCAGCAGCCTTCTAGCGGGAGGTGGCTACAATGAGCAGTTCTTC. Protein sequence: CASSLLAGGGYNEQFF.